This T cell receptor beta chain came from a study of blood T cell repertoires in COVID-19. Study overall: Italy, Spain and the United States were the sources of the convalescent and acute COVID-19 samples.

Using immunoSEQ multiplex PCR, the repertoire was profiled, and TCRdb retains in-frame clones only, with some absent. Among 210,000 or so clones, 83% were seen once, and the ten largest hold about 1.3%. CDR1 is LNHDA and CDR2 is SQIVND in the germline V gene (reference sequence). V lost 7 bases to trimming and J lost 6 bases; unmatched junction nucleotides: 7. CDR3 length: 15 amino acids. This clone was counted once. The chain has TRBV19 and TRBJ2-2; 11 nucleotides align to TRBD2. The receptor was isolated from a woman in her twenties or thirties with COVID-19, enrolled during active disease. Sequencing was carried out using peripheral blood. This CDR3 is CASTRTSGLAGELFF. The CDR3 DNA reads TGTGCCAGTACTAGGACTAGCGGGTTAGCCGGGGAGCTGTTTTTT.